The 24 T cell receptor beta chains below come from one sample, sequenced in a study of OX40 agonist ivuxolimab in advanced cancers. The library was obtained by the immunoSEQ multiplex PCR assay. TCRdb carries this immuneACCESS record with in-frame sequences only. Its versions omit some clonotypes, under half of them owing to an unresolved V gene in the studies checked, with the rest unexplained. Present in this sample are 36,000 or so clones, 80% to 90% of which were seen just once. Clones ranked in the top ten supply approximately 21% of the sample. The sample here was CD4+ or CD8+ T cells sorted from blood, taken in a trial of the OX40 agonist ivuxolimab. Receptor source: an adult with an advanced solid tumor such as melanoma, head and neck, liver or kidney cancer.

The chain combines TRBV27 with TRBJ1-5, with 7 bases lining up with TRBD1. Per germline, CDR1 MNHEY and CDR2 SMNVEV (reference sequence). J was trimmed by 5 bases and V by 6 bases; bases with no gene match: 7. There are 14 residues in the CDR3. The CDR3 here is CASSRDRDDQPQHF. The DNA for the CDR3 is TGTGCCAGCAGCCGCGACAGGGATGATCAGCCCCAGCATTTT.

V gene TRBV5-1 combines with J gene TRBJ2-7; 13 bases agree with TRBD2. The CDR3 extends over 16 amino acids. CDR1 is SGHRS and CDR2 is YFSETQ in the germline V gene. The J segment lost 2 bases and the V segment lost 4 bases, leaving 6 bases of the junction unmatched. This chain's CDR3 is CASSPRLAGGPYEQYF. The CDR3 DNA sequence: TGCGCCAGCAGCCCCCGACTAGCGGGAGGACCCTACGAGCAGTACTTC.

The chain uses TRBV10-3 and TRBJ1-3; TRBD1 is a possible D gene (5 bases). The length of the CDR3 is 17 residues. Trimming left V 8 bases short and J 0 bases short, with 20 bases between. Germline CDR1 and CDR2: ENHRY and SYGVKD. DNA of the CDR3: TGTGCCATCCTAGAGATCGGGGAAGGGGACTCTGGAAACACCATATATTTT. Its protein is CAILEIGEGDSGNTIYF.

The chain employs TRBV4-1 and TRBJ2-7; 9 bases align to TRBD2. With V trimmed by 0 bases and J by 3 bases, 3 bases remained unmatched. Germline V gives CDR1 MGHRA, CDR2 YSYEKL. The CDR3 covers 15 residues. CDR3 DNA sequence: TGCGCCAGCAGCCAAGATGGTAGCGGGGGCTACGAGCAGTACTTC. It is translated as CASSQDGSGGYEQYF.

The V call is TRBV5-6, the J call TRBJ2-2, with unresolved D. Germline V gives CDR1 SGHDT, CDR2 YYEEEE. With 3 bases removed from V and 5 bases from J, the gap between germline ends came to 17 bases. CDR3 size: 16 residues. This CDR3 reads CASSYAPQVATGELFF. In DNA form, the CDR3 reads TGTGCCAGCAGCTATGCCCCCCAGGTTGCAACCGGGGAGCTGTTTTTT.

The rearrangement joins TRBV5-1 to TRBJ2-5; D uncertain. The CDR3 is 12 residues long. CDR1 is SGHRS and CDR2 is YFSETQ in the germline V gene. V was shortened by 2 bases and J by 5 bases, with 7 bases between the two germline ends. As DNA, the CDR3 is TGCGCCAGCAGCTTATTGGGGGAGACCCAGTACTTC. This codes for CASSLLGETQYF.

The rearrangement links TRBV11-2 to TRBJ1-3, with unresolved D. This CDR3 has 15 amino acids. Per the germline V gene, CDR1 is SGHAT and CDR2 is FQNNGV. The V end lost 4 bases, the J end lost 4 bases, and 14 bases lay between the germline ends. For the CDR3, the DNA is TGTGCCAGCAGCTGGACCGCAGTTTCCGGAAACACCATATATTTT. It specifies CASSWTAVSGNTIYF.

This chain uses TRBV4-1 with TRBJ1-5, with D possibly matching TRBD1 (5 bases). This CDR3 has 16 residues. Germline-derived CDR1 and CDR2 are MGHRA and YSYEKL. Deletions cut 4 bases from V and 1 base from J, with 14 bases between. Here the CDR3 reads CASSPSQVGSNQPQHF. The CDR3 nucleotides read TGCGCCAGCAGCCCCTCACAGGTTGGGAGCAATCAGCCCCAGCATTTT.

This clone has more than one count but fewer than ten. This chain connects TRBV7-9 to TRBJ1-6; TRBD1 aligns across 8 bases. Germline V gene sequence: CDR1 SEHNR, CDR2 FQNEAQ (reference sequence). The V and J ends lost 11 bases and 5 bases, in that order; junction bases with no gene match: 5. The CDR3 is 13 residues long. Here the CDR3 DNA reads TGTGCCGGACAGACAGGGGATAATTCACCCCTCCACTTT. It codes for CAGQTGDNSPLHF.

The V gene is TRBV5-4, the J gene TRBJ2-1; 7 nucleotides agree with TRBD2. The CDR3 contains 15 residues. CDR1 SGHNT and CDR2 YYREEE come from the germline V gene (reference sequence). The trim removed 4 bases at V and 2 bases at J, leaving 6 bases unmatched. The CDR3 DNA is TGTGCCAGCAGCAGACCCGGGACTACCTACAATGAGCAGTTCTTC. Its protein is CASSRPGTTYNEQFF.

The genes are TRBV7-6 and TRBJ2-1, with D possibly matching TRBD1 (5 bases). CDR1 and CDR2 (germline): SGHVS, FNYEAQ. This CDR3 contains 13 residues. V was shortened by 5 bases and J by 4 bases, with 9 bases between the two germline ends. The CDR3 region is CASSPQGYNEQFF. CDR3 bases: TGTGCCAGCAGCCCGCAGGGATACAATGAGCAGTTCTTC.

V usage is TRBV19 and J usage is TRBJ1-2, with a weak D call TRBD1 (6 bases). Trimming stripped 5 bases from V and 1 base from J, with 11 bases between. The CDR3 sequence is 14 residues long. The germline CDR1 and CDR2 sequences are LNHDA and SQIVND (reference sequence). CDR3 sequence reads: CASSPQDSNYGYTF. CDR3 bases: TGTGCCAGTAGTCCTCAGGACAGTAACTATGGCTACACCTTC.

The chain has TRBV18 and TRBJ2-3; possibly TRBD2 for D (5 bases). V was shortened by 3 bases and J by 4 bases, with 17 bases between the two germline ends. This CDR3 comprises 16 residues. CDR1 and CDR2 (germline): KGHSH, LQKENI. CDR3 sequence (DNA): TGTGCCAGCTCACCCCCCAGTTTGCGGGCCGCAGATACGCAGTATTTT. This encodes CASSPPSLRAADTQYF.

V is TRBV6-5 and J is TRBJ2-7, with D maybe TRBD2 (7 bases). V was shortened by 5 bases and J by 2 bases, with 13 bases between the two germline ends. Germline loops: CDR1 MNHEY, CDR2 SVGAGI. This CDR3 has 14 residues. This chain's CDR3 is CASSPTGGPYEQYF. CDR3 sequence (DNA): TGTGCCAGCAGTCCTACGGGGGGCCCCTACGAGCAGTACTTC.

The chain is built from TRBV6-5 and TRBJ2-7; D remains ambiguous. V lost 7 bases, J lost 0 bases, and 7 bases lay in between. This CDR3 spans 12 amino acids. Germline-derived CDR1 and CDR2 are MNHEY and SVGAGI. CDR3 loop: CASTSGSYEQYF. The CDR3 DNA reads as TGTGCCAGCACGTCGGGCTCCTACGAGCAGTACTTC.

The chain is built from TRBV6-1 and TRBJ1-3; D ambiguous. This CDR3 spans 15 amino acids. Germline V lookup: CDR1 MNHNS, CDR2 SASEGT. V shed 6 bases and J shed 2 bases, with 14 bases lying between them. CDR3 sequence reads: CASRALSQTGNTIYF. CDR3 DNA: TGTGCCAGCAGGGCCTTGAGTCAGACTGGAAACACCATATATTTT.

The CDR3 spells CATLAGASSYNEQFF. The CDR3 DNA is TGTGCCACCTTAGCGGGGGCAAGCTCCTACAATGAGCAGTTCTTC. The gene calls are TRBV5-6 and TRBJ2-1, with 9 bases lining up with TRBD2. CDR3 length equals 15 residues. The V gene end was trimmed by 9 bases and the J gene end by 0 bases; junction bases not matched to a gene: 7. Germline V gene lookup returns CDR1 SGHDT and CDR2 YYEEEE.

J is TRBJ2-3 and V is TRBV5-8; unclear D gene. The CDR3 contains 15 residues. CDR1 is SGHTS, CDR2 YDEGEE, per germline. With 0 bases removed from V and 0 bases from J, the gap between germline ends came to 8 bases. The CDR3 is CASSLVRISTDTQYF. For the CDR3, the DNA is TGTGCCAGCAGCTTGGTCAGGATCAGCACAGATACGCAGTATTTT.

V is TRBV11-2 and J is TRBJ2-7; D is uncertain. This CDR3 region has 14 residues. The germline CDR1 and CDR2 sequences are SGHAT and FQNNGV. V lost 4 bases, J lost 5 bases, and 15 bases lay in between. The CDR3 DNA sequence: TGTGCCAGCAGCTCCCCTTCCTCTAACAACGAGCAGTACTTC. Translation: CASSSPSSNNEQYF.

The DNA for the CDR3 is TGTGCCGGACGGACGGATTCTAACTATGGCTACACCTTC. Translated, it gives CAGRTDSNYGYTF. V is TRBV6-1 and J is TRBJ1-2; D is unclear. The CDR3 sequence is 13 residues long. The V end was cut by 11 bases, the J end by 0 bases, with 13 bases between. The germline CDR1 and CDR2 sequences are MNHNS and SASEGT.

The table lists this clone with a few counts. This sequence joins TRBV27 and TRBJ2-3; 10 nucleotides line up with TRBD2. CDR1 and CDR2 (germline): MNHEY, SMNVEV (reference sequence). CDR3 size: 15 residues. Unmatched junction bases numbered 5, after V lost 6 bases and J lost 2 bases. Here the CDR3 DNA reads TGTGCCAGCAGGCTAGCGGGGGTGAACACAGATACGCAGTATTTT. Its translation is CASRLAGVNTDTQYF.

J is TRBJ2-1 and V is TRBV18; D not certain. The CDR3 consists of 11 residues. Germline V lookup: CDR1 KGHSH, CDR2 LQKENI. V was shortened by 6 bases and J by 7 bases, with 7 bases between the two germline ends. The CDR3 sequence is CASSLGNEQFF. The CDR3 nucleotides are TGTGCCAGCTCCCTAGGGAATGAGCAGTTCTTC.

V and J are TRBV28 and TRBJ1-5, with 9 bases lining up with TRBD1. The germline gives CDR1 MDHEN, CDR2 SYDVKM. CDR3 length: 14 residues. J was trimmed by 7 bases and V by 5 bases; bases with no gene match: 6. Written as DNA, the CDR3 is TGTGCCAGCAGTGGAACACAGGGGGCCCAGCCCCAGCATTTT. As protein: CASSGTQGAQPQHF.

J is TRBJ1-3 and V is TRBV6-5, with D tentatively TRBD1 (6 bases). This CDR3 contains 15 residues. Germline V lookup: CDR1 MNHEY, CDR2 SVGAGI. The V gene lost 0 bases and the J gene lost 4 bases, with 10 bases spanning the gap. CDR3 bases: TGTGCCAGCAGTTACTCGAACAGGGTGGGAAACACCATATATTTT. Amino acid sequence: CASSYSNRVGNTIYF.